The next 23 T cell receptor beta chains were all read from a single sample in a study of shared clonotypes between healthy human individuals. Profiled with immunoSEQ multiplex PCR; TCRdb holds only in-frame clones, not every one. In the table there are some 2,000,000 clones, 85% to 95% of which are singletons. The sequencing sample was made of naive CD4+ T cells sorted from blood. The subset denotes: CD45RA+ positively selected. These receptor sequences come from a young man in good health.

CDR3 amino acids: CSVEGRVHYNEQFF. CDR3 in DNA: TGCAGCGTTGAAGGCAGGGTCCATTACAATGAGCAGTTCTTC. The chain has TRBV29-1 and TRBJ2-1, with D possibly being TRBD1 (5 bases). Germline assignment: CDR1 SQVTM and CDR2 ANQGSEA. This CDR3 comprises 14 residues. Trimming left V 1 base short and J 4 bases short, with 11 bases between.

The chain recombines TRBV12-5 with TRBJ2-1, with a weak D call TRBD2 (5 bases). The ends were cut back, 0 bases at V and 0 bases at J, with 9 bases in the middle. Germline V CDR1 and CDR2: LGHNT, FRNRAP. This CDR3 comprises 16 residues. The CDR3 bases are TGTGCTAGTGGTTTGGTACTAGAGAGCTCCTACAATGAGCAGTTCTTC. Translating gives CASGLVLESSYNEQFF.

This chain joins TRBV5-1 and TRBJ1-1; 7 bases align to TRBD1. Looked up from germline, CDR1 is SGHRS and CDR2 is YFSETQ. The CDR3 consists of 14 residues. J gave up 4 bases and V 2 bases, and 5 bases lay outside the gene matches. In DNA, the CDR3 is TGCGCCAGCAGCTTTGACAGGGAGGGCACTGAAGCTTTCTTT. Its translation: CASSFDREGTEAFF.

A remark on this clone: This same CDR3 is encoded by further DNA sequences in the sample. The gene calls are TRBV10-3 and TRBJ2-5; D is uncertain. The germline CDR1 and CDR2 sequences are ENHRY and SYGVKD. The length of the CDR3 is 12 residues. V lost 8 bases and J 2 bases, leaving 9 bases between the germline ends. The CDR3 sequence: CAIRGDQETQYF. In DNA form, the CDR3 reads TGTGCCATCCGTGGCGATCAAGAGACCCAGTACTTC.

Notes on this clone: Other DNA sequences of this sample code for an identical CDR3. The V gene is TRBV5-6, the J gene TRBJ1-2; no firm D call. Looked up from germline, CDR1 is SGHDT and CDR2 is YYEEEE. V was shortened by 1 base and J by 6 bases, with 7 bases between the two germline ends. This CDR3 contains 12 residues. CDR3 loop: CASSLFGDGYTF. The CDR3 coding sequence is TGTGCCAGCAGCTTGTTCGGAGATGGCTACACCTTC.

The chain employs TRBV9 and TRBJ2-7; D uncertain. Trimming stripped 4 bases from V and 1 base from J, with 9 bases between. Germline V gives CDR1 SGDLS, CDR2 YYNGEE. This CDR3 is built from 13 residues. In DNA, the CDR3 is TGTGCCAGCAGCTACGGTTTGTCCTACGAGCAGTACTTC. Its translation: CASSYGLSYEQYF.

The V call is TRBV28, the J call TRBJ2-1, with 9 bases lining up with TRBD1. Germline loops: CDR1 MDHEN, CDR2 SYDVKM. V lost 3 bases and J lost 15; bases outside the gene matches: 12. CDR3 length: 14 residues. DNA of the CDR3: TGTGCCAGCAGTTTTCTAGGGCGGGGGACAGGGCCGTTCTTC. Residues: CASSFLGRGTGPFF. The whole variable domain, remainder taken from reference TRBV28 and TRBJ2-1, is DVKVTQSSRYLVKRTGEKVFLECVQDMDHENMFWYRQDPGLGLRLIYFSYDVKMKEKGDIPEGYSVSREKKERFSLILESASTNQTSMYLCASSFLGRGTGPFFGPGTRLTVL.

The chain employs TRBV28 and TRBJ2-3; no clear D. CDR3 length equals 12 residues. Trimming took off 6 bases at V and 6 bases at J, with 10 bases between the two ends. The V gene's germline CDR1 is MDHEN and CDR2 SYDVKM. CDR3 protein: CASSLRWDTQYF. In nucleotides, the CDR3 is TGTGCCAGCAGCCTAAGGTGGGATACGCAGTATTTT.

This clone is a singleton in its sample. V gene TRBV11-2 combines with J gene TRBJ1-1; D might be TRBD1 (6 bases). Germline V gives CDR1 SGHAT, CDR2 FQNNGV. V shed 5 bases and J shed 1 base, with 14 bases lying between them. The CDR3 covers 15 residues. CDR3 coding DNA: TGTGCCAGCAGCGTACCAGGGGTCTCGAACACTGAAGCTTTCTTT. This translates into CASSVPGVSNTEAFF.

The CDR3 sequence is CASSLASSETPSEQFF. CDR3 nucleotides: TGTGCCAGCAGCTTAGCTTCTAGCGAGACCCCTAGCGAGCAGTTCTTC. The chain joins TRBV7-6 to TRBJ2-1, with D maybe TRBD2 (6 bases). This CDR3 has 16 residues. Trimming shortened V by 0 bases and J by 10 bases, and 19 bases separated the two germline ends. Germline V lookup: CDR1 SGHVS, CDR2 FNYEAQ.

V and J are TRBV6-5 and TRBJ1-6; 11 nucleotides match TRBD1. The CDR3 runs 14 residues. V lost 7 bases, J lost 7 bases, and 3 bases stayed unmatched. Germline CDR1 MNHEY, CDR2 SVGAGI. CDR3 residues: CASTGQGANSPLHF. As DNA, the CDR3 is TGTGCCAGCACCGGACAGGGGGCGAATTCACCCCTCCACTTT.

The CDR3 DNA is TGTGCCAGCAGCTCCCAACTGTCGATAGGGGCTATGGAGCAGTTCTTC. Translation: CASSSQLSIGAMEQFF. The genes are TRBV5-4 and TRBJ2-1, with D tentatively TRBD1 (5 bases). Germline assignment: CDR1 SGHNT and CDR2 YYREEE (reference sequence). This CDR3 comprises 16 residues. Trimming removed 3 bases from V and 10 bases from J, with 23 bases in between.

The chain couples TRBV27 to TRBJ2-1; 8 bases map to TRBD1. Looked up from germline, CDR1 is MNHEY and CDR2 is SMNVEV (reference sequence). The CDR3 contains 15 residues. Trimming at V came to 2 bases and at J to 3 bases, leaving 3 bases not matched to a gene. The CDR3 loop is CASSLVGQVYNEQFF. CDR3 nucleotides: TGTGCCAGCAGTTTAGTGGGACAGGTCTACAATGAGCAGTTCTTC.

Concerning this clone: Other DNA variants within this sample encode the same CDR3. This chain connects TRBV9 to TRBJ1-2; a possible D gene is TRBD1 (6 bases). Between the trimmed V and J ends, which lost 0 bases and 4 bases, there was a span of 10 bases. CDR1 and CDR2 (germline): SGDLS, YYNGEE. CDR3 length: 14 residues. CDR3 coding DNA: TGTGCCAGCAGCGTAGGGACAGCTAGCTATGGCTACACCTTC. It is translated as CASSVGTASYGYTF. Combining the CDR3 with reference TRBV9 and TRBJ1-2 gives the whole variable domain DSGVTQTPKHLITATGQRVTLRCSPRSGDLSVYWYQQSLDQGLQFLIQYYNGEERAKGNILERFSAQQFPDLHSELNLSSLELGDSALYFCASSVGTASYGYTFGSGTRLTVV.

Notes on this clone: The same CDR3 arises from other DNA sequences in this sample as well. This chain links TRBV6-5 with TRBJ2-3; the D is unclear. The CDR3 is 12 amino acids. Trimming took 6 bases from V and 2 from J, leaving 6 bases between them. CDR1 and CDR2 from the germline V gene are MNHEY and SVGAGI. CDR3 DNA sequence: TGTGCCAGCAGCCGCAACACAGATACGCAGTATTTT. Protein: CASSRNTDTQYF.

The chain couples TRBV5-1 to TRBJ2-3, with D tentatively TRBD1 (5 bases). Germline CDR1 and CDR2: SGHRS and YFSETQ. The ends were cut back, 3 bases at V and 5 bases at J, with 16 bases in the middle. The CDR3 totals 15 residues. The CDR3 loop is CASSYRTGAEDTQYF. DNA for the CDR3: TGCGCCAGCAGCTACCGAACAGGTGCCGAAGATACGCAGTATTTT. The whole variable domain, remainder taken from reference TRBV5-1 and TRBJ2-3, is KAGVTQTPRYLIKTRGQQVTLSCSPISGHRSVSWYQQTPGQGLQFLFEYFSETQRNKGNFPGRFSGRQFSNSRSEMNVSTLELGDSALYLCASSYRTGAEDTQYFGPGTRLTVL.

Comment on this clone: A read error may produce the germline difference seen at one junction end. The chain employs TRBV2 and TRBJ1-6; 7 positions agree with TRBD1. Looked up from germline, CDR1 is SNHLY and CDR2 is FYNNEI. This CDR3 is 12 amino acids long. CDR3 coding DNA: TGTGCCAGCAGTGAGTCAGGGGGTCCCCGAACCTTT. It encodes CASSESGGPRTF.

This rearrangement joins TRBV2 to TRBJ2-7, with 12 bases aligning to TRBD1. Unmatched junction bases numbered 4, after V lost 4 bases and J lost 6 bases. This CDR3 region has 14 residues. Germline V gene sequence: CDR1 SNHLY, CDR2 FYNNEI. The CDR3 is CASSVGTGGVEQYF. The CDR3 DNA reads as TGTGCCAGCAGTGTTGGGACAGGGGGCGTCGAGCAGTACTTC. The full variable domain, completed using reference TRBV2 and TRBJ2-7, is EPEVTQTPSHQVTQMGQEVILRCVPISNHLYFYWYRQILGQKVEFLVSFYNNEISEKSEIFDDQFSVERPDGSNFTLKIRSTKLEDSAMYFCASSVGTGGVEQYFGPGTRLTVT.

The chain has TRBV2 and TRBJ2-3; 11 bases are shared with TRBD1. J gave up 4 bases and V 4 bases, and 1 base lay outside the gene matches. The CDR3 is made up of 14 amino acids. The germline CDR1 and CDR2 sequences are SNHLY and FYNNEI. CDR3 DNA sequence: TGTGCCAGCAGTGGGGGACAGGGGGCAGATACGCAGTATTTT. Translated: CASSGGQGADTQYF.

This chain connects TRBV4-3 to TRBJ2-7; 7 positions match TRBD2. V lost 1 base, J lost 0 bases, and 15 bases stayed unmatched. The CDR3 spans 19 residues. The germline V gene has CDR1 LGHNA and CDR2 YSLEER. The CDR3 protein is CASSQALSRKRGSSYEQYF. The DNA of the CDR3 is TGCGCCAGCAGCCAAGCTCTCTCGCGGAAGCGGGGTAGCTCCTACGAGCAGTACTTC.

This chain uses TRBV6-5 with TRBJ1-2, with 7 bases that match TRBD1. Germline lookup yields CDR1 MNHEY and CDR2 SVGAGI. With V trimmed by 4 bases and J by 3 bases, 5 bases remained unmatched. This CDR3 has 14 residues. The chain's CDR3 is CASSFQGEHYGYTF. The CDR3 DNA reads TGTGCCAGCAGTTTCCAGGGGGAACACTATGGCTACACCTTC.

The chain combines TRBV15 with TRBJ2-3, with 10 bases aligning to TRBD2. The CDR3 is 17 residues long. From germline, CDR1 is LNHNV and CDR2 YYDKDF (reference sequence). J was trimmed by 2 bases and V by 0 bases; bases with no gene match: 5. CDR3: CATSRDGLAAPTDTQYF. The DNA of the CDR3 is TGTGCCACCAGCAGAGATGGACTAGCGGCGCCCACAGATACGCAGTATTTT.

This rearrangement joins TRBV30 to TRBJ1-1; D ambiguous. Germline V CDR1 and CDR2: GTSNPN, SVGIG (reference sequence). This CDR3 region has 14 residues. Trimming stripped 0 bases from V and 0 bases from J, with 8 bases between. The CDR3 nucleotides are TGTGCCTGGAGTGTAGTTTGGGTGAACACTGAAGCTTTCTTT. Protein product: CAWSVVWVNTEAFF.